This T cell receptor beta chain was recorded in a study of control samples from healthy donors and cancer patients. The CDR3 length is 15 residues. V was pared by 0 bases and J by 3 bases, with 11 bases between. CDR1 SGHNT and CDR2 YYREEE come from the germline V gene (reference sequence). Libraries were prepared by immunoSEQ multiplex PCR; TCRdb keeps only in-frame clonotypes and omits some of them. There are some 65,000 clones in the sample; 75% to 90% occur only once, and 2.5% to 3% lies in the top ten. The sequencing sample was made of PBMCs. The V call is TRBV5-4, the J call TRBJ2-3, with D possibly being TRBD2 (5 bases). The TCR sequence derives from a woman aged 45 to 65 with lung cancer. The CDR3 region has the DNA TGTGCCAGCAGCTTGGTAGACCCGGGGACAGATACGCAGTATTTT. Its protein product is CASSLVDPGTDTQYF.